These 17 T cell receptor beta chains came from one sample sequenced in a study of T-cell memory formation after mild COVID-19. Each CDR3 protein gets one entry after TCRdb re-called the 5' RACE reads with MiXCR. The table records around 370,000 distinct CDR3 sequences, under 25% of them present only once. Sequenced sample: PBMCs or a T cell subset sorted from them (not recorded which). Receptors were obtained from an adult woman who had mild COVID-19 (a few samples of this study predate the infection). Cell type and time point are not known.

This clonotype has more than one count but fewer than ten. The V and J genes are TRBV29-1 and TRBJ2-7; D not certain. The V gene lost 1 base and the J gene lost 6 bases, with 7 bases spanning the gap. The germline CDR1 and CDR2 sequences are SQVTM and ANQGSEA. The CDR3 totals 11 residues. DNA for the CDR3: TGCAGCGTTGAAGCATATTTCGAGCAGTACTTC. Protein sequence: CSVEAYFEQYF.

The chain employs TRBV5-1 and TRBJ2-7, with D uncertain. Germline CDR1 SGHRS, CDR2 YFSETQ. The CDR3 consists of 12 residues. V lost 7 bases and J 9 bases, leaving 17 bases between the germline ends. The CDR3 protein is CASSPSGNRQYF. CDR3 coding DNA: TGCGCCAGCTCCCCCTCGGGTAATCGGCAGTACTTC.

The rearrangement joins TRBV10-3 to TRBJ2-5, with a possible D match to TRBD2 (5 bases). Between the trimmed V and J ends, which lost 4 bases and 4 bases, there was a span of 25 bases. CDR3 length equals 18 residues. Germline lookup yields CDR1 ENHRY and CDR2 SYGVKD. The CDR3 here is CAISGSPTTGGYSETQYF. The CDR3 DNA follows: TGTGCCATCAGTGGTTCACCCACCACTGGCGGGTACTCAGAGACCCAGTACTTC.

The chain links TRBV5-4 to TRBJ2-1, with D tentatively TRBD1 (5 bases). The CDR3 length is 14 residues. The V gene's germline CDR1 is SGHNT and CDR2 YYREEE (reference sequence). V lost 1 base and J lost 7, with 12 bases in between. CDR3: CASSLWGPANEQFF. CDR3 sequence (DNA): TGTGCCAGCAGCTTGTGGGGCCCGGCGAATGAGCAGTTCTTC.

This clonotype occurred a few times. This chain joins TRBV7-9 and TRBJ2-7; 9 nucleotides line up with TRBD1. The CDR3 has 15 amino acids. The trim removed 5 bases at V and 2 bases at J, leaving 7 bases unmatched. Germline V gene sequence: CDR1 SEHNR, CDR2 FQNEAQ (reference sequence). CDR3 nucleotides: TGTGCCAGCAGCCCGGTGGACAGGGGAACCTACGAGCAGTACTTC. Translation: CASSPVDRGTYEQYF.

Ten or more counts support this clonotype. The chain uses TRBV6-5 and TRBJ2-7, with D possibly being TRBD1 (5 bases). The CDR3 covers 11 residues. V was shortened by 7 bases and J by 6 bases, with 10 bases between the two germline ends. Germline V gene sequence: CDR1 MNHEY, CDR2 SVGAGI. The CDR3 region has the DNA TGTGCCAGCACTAGGGGTATCGAGCAGTACTTC. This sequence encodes CASTRGIEQYF.

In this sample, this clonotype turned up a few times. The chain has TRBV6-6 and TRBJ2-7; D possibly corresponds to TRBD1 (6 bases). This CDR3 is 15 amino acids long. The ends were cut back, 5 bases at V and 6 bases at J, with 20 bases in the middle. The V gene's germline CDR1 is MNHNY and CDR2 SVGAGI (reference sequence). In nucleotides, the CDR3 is TGTGCCAGCAGTCATCCTCAAGGGGGTGCCGGCGAGCAGTACTTC. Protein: CASSHPQGGAGEQYF.

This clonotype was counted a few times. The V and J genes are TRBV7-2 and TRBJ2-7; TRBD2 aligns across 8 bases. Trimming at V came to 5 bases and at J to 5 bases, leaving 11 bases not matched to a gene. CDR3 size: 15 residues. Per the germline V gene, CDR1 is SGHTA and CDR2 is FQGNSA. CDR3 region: CASSPMAGGANEQYF. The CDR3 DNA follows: TGTGCCAGCAGCCCAATGGCGGGAGGAGCCAACGAGCAGTACTTC.

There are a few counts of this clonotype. For the CDR3, the DNA is TGTGCCAGCAGTTCCACCCGGGCAGGTAACTCCTACGAGCAGTACTTC. Translating it yields CASSSTRAGNSYEQYF. This chain connects TRBV12-3 or TRBV12-4 to TRBJ2-7; no firm D call. The length of the CDR3 is 16 residues. V dropped 4 bases and J dropped 0 bases, with 16 bases sitting between them.

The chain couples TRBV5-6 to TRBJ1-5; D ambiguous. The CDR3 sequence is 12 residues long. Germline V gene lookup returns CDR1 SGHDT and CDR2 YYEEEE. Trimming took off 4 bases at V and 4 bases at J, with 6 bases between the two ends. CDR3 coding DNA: TGTGCCAGCAGCCAGAAGAATCAGCCCCAGCATTTT. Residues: CASSQKNQPQHF.

The CDR3 bases are TGCAGTGCTAGAGATTACTCCCGGGACCAAACGAACACCGGGGAGCTGTTTTTT. Translated: CSARDYSRDQTNTGELFF. V usage is TRBV20-1 and J usage is TRBJ2-2; either TRBD1 or TRBD2 may supply D (5 bases each). From germline, CDR1 is DFQATT and CDR2 SNEGSKA (reference sequence). Trimming shortened V by 0 bases and J by 0 bases, and 17 bases separated the two germline ends. The CDR3 spans 18 residues.

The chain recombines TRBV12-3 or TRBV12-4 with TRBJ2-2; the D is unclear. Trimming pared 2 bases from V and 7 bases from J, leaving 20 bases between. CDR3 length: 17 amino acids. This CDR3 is CASSLLAPKSEGGELFF. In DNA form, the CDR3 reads TGTGCCAGCAGTTTATTGGCCCCTAAGAGTGAAGGCGGGGAGCTGTTTTTT.

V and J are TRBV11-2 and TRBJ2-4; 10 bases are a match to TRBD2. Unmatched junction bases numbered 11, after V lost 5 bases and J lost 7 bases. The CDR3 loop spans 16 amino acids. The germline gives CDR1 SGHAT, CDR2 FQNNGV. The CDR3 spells CASSRDPGLAANIQYF. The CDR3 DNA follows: TGTGCCAGCAGCAGAGACCCCGGACTAGCGGCCAACATTCAGTACTTC.

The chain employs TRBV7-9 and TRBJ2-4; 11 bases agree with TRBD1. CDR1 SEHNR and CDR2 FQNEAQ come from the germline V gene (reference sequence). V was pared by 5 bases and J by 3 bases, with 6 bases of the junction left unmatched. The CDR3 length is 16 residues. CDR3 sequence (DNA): TGTGCCAGCAGCCCCCGGACAGGGGGCGGCAAAAACATTCAGTACTTC. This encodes CASSPRTGGGKNIQYF.

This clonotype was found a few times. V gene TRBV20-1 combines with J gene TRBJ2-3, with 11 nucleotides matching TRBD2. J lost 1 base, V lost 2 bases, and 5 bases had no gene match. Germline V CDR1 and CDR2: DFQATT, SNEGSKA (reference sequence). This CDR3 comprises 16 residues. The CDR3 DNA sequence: TGCAGTGCTAGAATGCGACTAGCGGGACGCACAGATACGCAGTATTTT. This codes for CSARMRLAGRTDTQYF.

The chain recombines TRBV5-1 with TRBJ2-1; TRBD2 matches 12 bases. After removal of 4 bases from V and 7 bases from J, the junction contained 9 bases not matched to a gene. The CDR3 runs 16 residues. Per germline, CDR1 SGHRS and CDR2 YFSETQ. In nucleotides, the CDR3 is TGCGCCAGCAGCGCCAGACTAGCGGGGGAAATAAATGAGCAGTTCTTC. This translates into CASSARLAGEINEQFF. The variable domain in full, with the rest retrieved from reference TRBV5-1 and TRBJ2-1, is KAGVTQTPRYLIKTRGQQVTLSCSPISGHRSVSWYQQTPGQGLQFLFEYFSETQRNKGNFPGRFSGRQFSNSRSEMNVSTLELGDSALYLCASSARLAGEINEQFFGPGTRLTVL.

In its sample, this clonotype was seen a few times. The CDR3 sequence: CASSLVRTGGNEQFF. The CDR3 nucleotides read TGTGCCAGCAGCTTAGTACGGACAGGGGGCAATGAGCAGTTCTTC. The V call is TRBV7-9, the J call TRBJ2-1; 10 nucleotides line up with TRBD1. Germline CDR1 and CDR2: SEHNR and FQNEAQ (reference sequence). The CDR3 has 15 amino acids. The ends lost 1 base at V and 6 bases at J; junction bases unmatched: 3.